This is a list of T cell receptor beta chains from one sample in a study of metastatic and nonmetastatic thyroid tumors. MiXCR reprocessed the PCR reads for TCRdb. The table shows roughly 81,000 clones, with approximately 9% occurring only once. What was sequenced was blood. The receptors derive from a female donor with papillary thyroid cancer or a benign thyroid nodule (not recorded which). Some clones in this sample may be carry-over from other donors' samples. Both conserved end residues are part of each CDR3. D genes are given only for firm matches. Size values are once, few and many counts, or a class for expanded clones, and some rows have none.

TRBJ1-5	TRBV27	.	few	TGTGCCAGCAGTTTAGCAGGGGTTAGTCAGCCCCAGCATTTT	CASSLAGVSQPQHF
TRBJ1-1	TRBV29-1	.	.	TGCAGCGTTGAAGCACCGGGAAGCGGTACTGAAGCTTTCTTT	CSVEAPGSGTEAFF
TRBJ2-5	TRBV12-3/TRBV12-4	.	many	TGTGCCAGCAGCGGACAGACTAAGGCAGAGACCCAGTACTTC	CASSGQTKAETQYF
TRBJ1-2	TRBV7-9	.	many	TGTGCCAGCAGCTTAGAGGAGGCAGGGTATTATGGCTACACCTTC	CASSLEEAGYYGYTF
TRBJ2-3	TRBV29-1	.	few	TGCAGCGTTACTATTTGGGGAACTGGCACAGATACGCAGTATTTT	CSVTIWGTGTDTQYF
TRBJ1-3	TRBV4-1	.	many	TGCGCCAGCAGCCAAGTGGAGGCCGGGACTGGAAACACCATATATTTT	CASSQVEAGTGNTIYF
TRBJ1-1	TRBV5-1	.	many	TGCGCCAGCAGCTTGGCCGCCAACACTGAAGCTTTCTTT	CASSLAANTEAFF
TRBJ1-1	TRBV18	.	many	TGTGCCAGCTCACCTGGAGGGCCCGAAGCTTTCTTT	CASSPGGPEAFF
TRBJ1-2	TRBV11-2	.	few	TGTGCCAGCAGCTTAGCAGGGGTAGGCTACACCTTC	CASSLAGVGYTF
TRBJ2-5	TRBV7-2	.	many	TGTGCCAGCAGCTTAGCGTCACAGACCCAGTACTTC	CASSLASQTQYF
TRBJ2-2	TRBV19	.	few	TGTGCCAGTAGCAGACAGGAGAACACCGGGGAGCTGTTTTTT	CASSRQENTGELFF
TRBJ1-6	TRBV6-4	.	many	TGTGCCAGCAGTGAAGGGGCTAATTCACCCCTCCACTTT	CASSEGANSPLHF
TRBJ2-5	TRBV15	.	many	TGTGCCACCAGCAGGGCACAAGAGACCCAGTACTTC	CATSRAQETQYF
TRBJ1-2	TRBV13	.	many	TGTGCCAGCAGCTCTCCAGCGGGGTCCTATGGCTACACCTTC	CASSSPAGSYGYTF
TRBJ2-7	TRBV12-5	.	many	TGTGCTAGTGGTTTGGGGACAGAGAGCGAGCAGTACTTC	CASGLGTESEQYF
TRBJ2-3	TRBV6-4	.	many	TGTGCCAGCAGTGACTCGACTAGCACAGATACGCAGTATTTT	CASSDSTSTDTQYF
TRBJ2-5	TRBV15	TRBD1	.	TGTGCCACCAGCCCAGCCGGGACAGGGGGCCAGGAGACCCAGTACTTC	CATSPAGTGGQETQYF
TRBJ2-7	TRBV2	.	many	TGTGCCAGCAGTGGAATCTACGAGCAGTACTTC	CASSGIYEQYF
TRBJ1-2	TRBV27	TRBD1	many	TGTGCCAGCAGCGGCGGGACAGGGGGGTATGGCTACACCTTC	CASSGGTGGYGYTF
TRBJ1-5	TRBV6-1	TRBD1	many	TGTGCCAGCAGTAGAGACAGGGGCAATCAGCCCCAGCATTTT	CASSRDRGNQPQHF
TRBJ1-2	TRBV15	.	medium-sized	TGTGCCACCAGCCCACCGGCAGTCGAGGGCTACACCTTC	CATSPPAVEGYTF
TRBJ1-6	TRBV6-1	TRBD1	many	TGTGCCAGCAGTTCCGGGACAGTGAATTCACCCCTCCACTTT	CASSSGTVNSPLHF
TRBJ2-7	TRBV27	TRBD1	.	TGTGCCAGCAGTTTAGGGGGACAGGGCTCCTACGAGCAGTACTTC	CASSLGGQGSYEQYF
TRBJ2-6	TRBV5-1	.	.	TGCGCCAGCAGCCAGGGGGGGTATGGGGCCAACGTCCTGACTTTC	CASSQGGYGANVLTF
TRBJ2-3	TRBV7-2	.	many	TGTGCCAGCAGCTTAGGGAGCGGCACAGATACGCAGTATTTT	CASSLGSGTDTQYF
TRBJ2-2	TRBV6-5	.	many	TGTGCCAGCAGTTACTCGGCCATAGCGAACACCGGGGAGCTGTTTTTT	CASSYSAIANTGELFF
TRBJ1-1	TRBV28	TRBD1	many	TGTGCCAGCAGTTTAGAGACAGGGTTGGGCACTGAAGCTTTCTTT	CASSLETGLGTEAFF
TRBJ2-7	TRBV19	TRBD2	many	TGTGCCAGTAGTGTCCCCGGGACTAGCGGCTACGAGCAGTACTTC	CASSVPGTSGYEQYF
TRBJ1-3	TRBV7-9	.	many	TGTGCCAGCAGCTTTAATTCAGCGGACGGAAACACCATATATTTT	CASSFNSADGNTIYF
TRBJ2-1	TRBV12-3/TRBV12-4	.	few	TGTGCCAGCAGTCGCCGGGACCCCTTTCGGGAGCAGTTCTTC	CASSRRDPFREQFF
TRBJ1-4	TRBV29-1	TRBD1	.	TGCAGCGCAAAACAGGGGTGGTATGAAAAACTGTTTTTT	CSAKQGWYEKLFF
TRBJ1-1	TRBV19	.	many	TGTGCCAGTAGTACGGCCTCAGGCACTGAAGCTTTCTTT	CASSTASGTEAFF
TRBJ2-7	TRBV13	TRBD1	.	TGTGCCAGCAGCACGAGGACAGGGAGCTACGAGCAGTACTTC	CASSTRTGSYEQYF
TRBJ1-5	TRBV6-1	TRBD1	.	TGTGCCAGCCTCAGGGGGCCGGATCAGCCCCAGCATTTT	CASLRGPDQPQHF
TRBJ1-4	TRBV12-5	TRBD1	many	TGTGCTAGTGGTTTGGTTTGGACAGGGCCGACTGAAAAACTGTTTTTT	CASGLVWTGPTEKLFF
TRBJ2-3	TRBV3-1	TRBD1	many	TGTGCCAGCAGCCACGGGACAGGGCAATTCACAGATACGCAGTATTTT	CASSHGTGQFTDTQYF
TRBJ2-2	TRBV6-1	TRBD2	many	TGTGCCAGTAAAGAGCGGGGATACACCGGGGAGCTGTTTTTT	CASKERGYTGELFF
TRBJ2-1	TRBV20-1	TRBD1	few	TGCAGTGCTAGAGATCTGGGGGACAGGGCGATCAATGAGCAGTTCTTC	CSARDLGDRAINEQFF
TRBJ1-1	TRBV5-6	.	few	TGTGCCAGCAGCTCGCGTTTAACGAACACTGAAGCTTTCTTT	CASSSRLTNTEAFF
TRBJ2-2	TRBV12-3/TRBV12-4	.	.	TGTGCCAGCAGTCGACAGGTGGGGAACAACGGGGAGCTGTTTTTT	CASSRQVGNNGELFF
TRBJ2-7	TRBV5-5	.	many	TGTGCCAGCAGCTTTATAGGGAACTACGAGCAGTACTTC	CASSFIGNYEQYF
TRBJ1-5	TRBV19	.	many	TGTGCCAGTAGTATTTCTGGGAATCAGCCCCAGCATTTT	CASSISGNQPQHF
TRBJ2-3	TRBV20-1	.	many	TGCAGTGCCCCGGGGGTTTACACAGATACGCAGTATTTT	CSAPGVYTDTQYF
TRBJ1-2	TRBV7-3	.	many	TGTGCCAGCAGCTTAAGCGGGGACTATGGCTACACCTTC	CASSLSGDYGYTF
TRBJ2-5	TRBV24-1	.	many	TGTGCCACCAGTGATACGCGGGACTTACAAGAGACCCAGTACTTC	CATSDTRDLQETQYF
TRBJ1-3	TRBV6-5	.	many	TGTGCCAGCAGTTATGACCGGGCAGCTGGAAACACCATATATTTT	CASSYDRAAGNTIYF
TRBJ1-5	TRBV20-1	.	many	TGCAGTGCCTATGACAGTTATAGCAATCAGCCCCAGCATTTT	CSAYDSYSNQPQHF
TRBJ1-6	TRBV11-2	.	many	TGTGCCAGCAGCTTAGAAGCCCCCCGAAATTCACCCCTCCACTTT	CASSLEAPRNSPLHF
TRBJ2-2	TRBV6-4	TRBD2	medium-sized	TGTGCCAGCAGTGACGGACTAGCGGGGGGGAACACCGGGGAGCTGTTTTTT	CASSDGLAGGNTGELFF
TRBJ2-7	TRBV20-1	.	many	TGCAGTGCCCTGGGCGGATCCCACGAGCAGTACTTC	CSALGGSHEQYF
TRBJ2-7	TRBV30	.	many	TGTGCCTGGAGTGTAGGGGGGGGAGTCGAGCAGTACTTC	CAWSVGGGVEQYF
TRBJ1-1	TRBV6-1	.	many	TGTGCCAGCAGTGAAGCCCTGGAGAACACTGAAGCTTTCTTT	CASSEALENTEAFF
TRBJ2-7	TRBV6-2/TRBV6-3	TRBD2	few	TGTGCCAGCATTTACTTGAAACTAGCGGGAGGGAGCTCCTACGAGCAGTACTTC	CASIYLKLAGGSSYEQYF
TRBJ2-7	TRBV7-2	.	many	TGTGCCAGCAGCCCGACCCCGTTTCTCTACGAGCAGTACTTC	CASSPTPFLYEQYF
TRBJ2-2	TRBV10-2	.	.	TGCGCCAGCCGGACGGACAGAGTCACCGGGGAGCTGTTTTTT	CASRTDRVTGELFF
TRBJ1-2	TRBV9	.	many	TGTGCCAGCAGCGCGGACGGCTTCTATGGCTACACCTTC	CASSADGFYGYTF
TRBJ2-5	TRBV29-1	.	.	TGCAGCGTTGAACCTGCAGGGAGGCCAGAGACCCAGTACTTC	CSVEPAGRPETQYF
TRBJ2-7	TRBV6-1	.	many	TGTGCCACCGTAGACCGATCAGGGGTCGAGCAGTACTTC	CATVDRSGVEQYF
TRBJ2-7	TRBV18	.	many	TGTGCCAGCTCACCATACGGGTCCTACGAGCAGTACTTC	CASSPYGSYEQYF
TRBJ2-2	TRBV6-1	TRBD2	many	TGTGCCAGCAGCCAAGGACTAGCGTCGGCCGGGGAGCTGTTTTTT	CASSQGLASAGELFF